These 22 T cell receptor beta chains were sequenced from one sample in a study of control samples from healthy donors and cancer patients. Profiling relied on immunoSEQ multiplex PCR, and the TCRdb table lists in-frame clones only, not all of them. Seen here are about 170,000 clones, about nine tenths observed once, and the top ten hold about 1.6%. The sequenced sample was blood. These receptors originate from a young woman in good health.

The CDR3, as DNA: TGTGCCAGCAGTTTAAGTGGGGACAGTCTGGAGCAGTACTTC. It translates to CASSLSGDSLEQYF. The chain recombines TRBV28 with TRBJ2-7, with 7 bases that match TRBD1. In germline, CDR1 is MDHEN, CDR2 SYDVKM. V trimming: 2 bases; J trimming: 7 bases; junction bases outside the gene matches: 8. The CDR3 totals 14 residues.

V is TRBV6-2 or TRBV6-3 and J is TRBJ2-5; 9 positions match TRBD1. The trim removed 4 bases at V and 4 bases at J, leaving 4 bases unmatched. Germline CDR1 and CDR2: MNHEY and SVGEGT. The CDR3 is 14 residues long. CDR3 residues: CASSSPGQGETQYF. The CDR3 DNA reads TGTGCCAGCAGTTCCCCGGGACAGGGAGAGACCCAGTACTTC.

In DNA, the CDR3 is TGTGCCAGCAGCCGACAAGGCACTGAAGCTTTCTTT. It specifies CASSRQGTEAFF. The chain employs TRBV7-2 and TRBJ1-1, with D unresolved. There are 12 residues in the CDR3. Between the trimmed V and J ends, which lost 5 bases and 4 bases, there was a span of 8 bases. Germline assignment: CDR1 SGHTA and CDR2 FQGNSA.

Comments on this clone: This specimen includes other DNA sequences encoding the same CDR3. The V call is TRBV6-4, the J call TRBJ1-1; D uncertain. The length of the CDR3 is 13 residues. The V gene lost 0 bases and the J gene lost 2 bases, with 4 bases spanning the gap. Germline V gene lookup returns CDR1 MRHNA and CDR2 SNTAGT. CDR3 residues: CASSDSENTEAFF. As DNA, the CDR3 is TGTGCCAGCAGTGACTCGGAAAACACTGAAGCTTTCTTT.

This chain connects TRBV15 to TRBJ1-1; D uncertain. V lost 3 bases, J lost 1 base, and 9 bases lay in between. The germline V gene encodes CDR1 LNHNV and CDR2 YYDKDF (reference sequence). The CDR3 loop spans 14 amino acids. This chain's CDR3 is CATSRRTANTEAFF. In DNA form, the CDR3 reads TGTGCCACCAGCAGGAGGACGGCGAACACTGAAGCTTTCTTT.

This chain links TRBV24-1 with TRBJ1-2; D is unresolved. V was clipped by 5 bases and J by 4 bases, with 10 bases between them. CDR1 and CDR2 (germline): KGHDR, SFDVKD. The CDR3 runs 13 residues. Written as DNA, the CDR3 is TGTGCCACCAGTGGAACGGGTCCCTATGGCTACACCTTC. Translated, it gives CATSGTGPYGYTF.

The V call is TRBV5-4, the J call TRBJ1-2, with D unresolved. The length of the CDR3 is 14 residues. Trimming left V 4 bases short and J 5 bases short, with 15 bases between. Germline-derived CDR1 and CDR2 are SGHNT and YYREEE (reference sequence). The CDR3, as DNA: TGTGCCAGCAGCCGGACGGGGATTGGGTATGGCTACACCTTC. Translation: CASSRTGIGYGYTF.

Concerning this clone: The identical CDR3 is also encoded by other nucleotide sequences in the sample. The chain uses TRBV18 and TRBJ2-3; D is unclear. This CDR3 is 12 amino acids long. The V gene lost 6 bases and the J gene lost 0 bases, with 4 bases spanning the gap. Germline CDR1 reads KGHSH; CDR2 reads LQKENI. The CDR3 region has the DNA TGTGCCAGCTCCCCCAGCACAGATACGCAGTATTTT. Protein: CASSPSTDTQYF.

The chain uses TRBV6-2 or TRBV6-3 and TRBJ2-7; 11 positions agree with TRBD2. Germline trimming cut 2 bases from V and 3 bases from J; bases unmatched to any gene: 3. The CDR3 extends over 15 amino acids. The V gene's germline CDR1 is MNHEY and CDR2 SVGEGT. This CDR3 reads CASSYPTSGSYEQYF. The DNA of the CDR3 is TGTGCCAGCAGTTACCCTACTAGCGGGAGCTACGAGCAGTACTTC.

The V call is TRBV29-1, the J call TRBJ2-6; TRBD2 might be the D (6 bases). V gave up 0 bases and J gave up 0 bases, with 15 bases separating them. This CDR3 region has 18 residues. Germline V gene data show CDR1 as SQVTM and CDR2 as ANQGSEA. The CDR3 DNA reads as TGCAGCGTTGAAGAGGGCAGCGGGTCGAGCTCTGGGGCCAACGTCCTGACTTTC. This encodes CSVEEGSGSSSGANVLTF. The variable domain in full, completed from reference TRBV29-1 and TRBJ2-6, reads SAVISQKPSRDICQRGTSLTIQCQVDSQVTMMFWYRQQPGQSLTLIATANQGSEATYESGFVIDKFPISRPNLTFSTLTVSNMSPEDSSIYLCSVEEGSGSSSGANVLTFGAGSRLTVL.

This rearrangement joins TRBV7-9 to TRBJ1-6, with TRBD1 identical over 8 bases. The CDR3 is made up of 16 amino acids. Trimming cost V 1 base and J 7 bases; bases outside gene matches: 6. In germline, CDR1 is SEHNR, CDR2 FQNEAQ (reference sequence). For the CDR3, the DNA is TGTGCCAGCAGCTTAGTGGGTACAGGGGGAAATTCACCCCTCCACTTT. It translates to CASSLVGTGGNSPLHF.

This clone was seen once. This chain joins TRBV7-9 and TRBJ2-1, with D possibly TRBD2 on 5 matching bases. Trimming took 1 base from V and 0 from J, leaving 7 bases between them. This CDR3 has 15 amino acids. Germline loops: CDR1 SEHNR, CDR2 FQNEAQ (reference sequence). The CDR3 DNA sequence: TGTGCCAGCAGCTTAGGAAGCGGCTCCTACAATGAGCAGTTCTTC. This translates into CASSLGSGSYNEQFF.

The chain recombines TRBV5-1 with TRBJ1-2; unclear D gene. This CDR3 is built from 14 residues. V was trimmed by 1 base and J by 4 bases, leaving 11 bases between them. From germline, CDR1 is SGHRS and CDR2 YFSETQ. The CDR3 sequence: CASSLLGATYGYTF. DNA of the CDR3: TGCGCCAGCAGCTTGCTAGGTGCCACCTATGGCTACACCTTC. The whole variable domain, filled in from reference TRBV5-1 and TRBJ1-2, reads KAGVTQTPRYLIKTRGQQVTLSCSPISGHRSVSWYQQTPGQGLQFLFEYFSETQRNKGNFPGRFSGRQFSNSRSEMNVSTLELGDSALYLCASSLLGATYGYTFGSGTRLTVV.

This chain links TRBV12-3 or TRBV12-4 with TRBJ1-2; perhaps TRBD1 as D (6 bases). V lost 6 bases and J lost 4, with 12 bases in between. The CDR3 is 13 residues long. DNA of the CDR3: TGTGCCAGCAGCCAGGGGCAAGGCTATGGCTACACCTTC. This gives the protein CASSQGQGYGYTF.

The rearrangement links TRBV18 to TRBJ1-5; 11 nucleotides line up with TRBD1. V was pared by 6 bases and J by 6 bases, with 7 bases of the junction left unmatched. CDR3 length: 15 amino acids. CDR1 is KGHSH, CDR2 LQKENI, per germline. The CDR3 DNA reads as TGTGCCAGCTCTCGCCCGGGACAGGGGGGTCAGCCCCAGCATTTT. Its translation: CASSRPGQGGQPQHF.

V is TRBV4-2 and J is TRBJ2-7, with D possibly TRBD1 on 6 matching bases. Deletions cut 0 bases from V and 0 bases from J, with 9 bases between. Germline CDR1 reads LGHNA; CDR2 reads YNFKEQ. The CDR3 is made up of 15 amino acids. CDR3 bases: TGTGCCAGCAGCCAAGAGAGGGGGACCTCCTACGAGCAGTACTTC. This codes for CASSQERGTSYEQYF.

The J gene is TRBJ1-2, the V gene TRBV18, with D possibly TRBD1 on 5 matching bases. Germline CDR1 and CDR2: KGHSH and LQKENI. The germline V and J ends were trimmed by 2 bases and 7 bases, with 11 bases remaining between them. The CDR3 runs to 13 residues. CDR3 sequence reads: CASSPVGGPGYTF. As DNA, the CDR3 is TGTGCCAGCTCACCAGTGGGGGGTCCTGGCTACACCTTC.

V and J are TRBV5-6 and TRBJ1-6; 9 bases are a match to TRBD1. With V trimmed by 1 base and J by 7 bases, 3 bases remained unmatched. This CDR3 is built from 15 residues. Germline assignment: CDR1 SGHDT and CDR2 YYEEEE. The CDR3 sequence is CASSLTDRGNSPLHF. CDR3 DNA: TGTGCCAGCAGCTTGACGGACAGGGGCAATTCACCCCTCCACTTT.

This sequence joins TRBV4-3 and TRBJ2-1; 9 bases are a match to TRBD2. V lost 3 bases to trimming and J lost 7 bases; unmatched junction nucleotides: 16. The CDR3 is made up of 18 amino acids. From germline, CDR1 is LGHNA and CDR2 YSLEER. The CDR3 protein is CASSQIDPIRLAENEQFF. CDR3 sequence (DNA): TGCGCCAGCAGCCAGATTGACCCGATCCGACTAGCGGAAAATGAGCAGTTCTTC.

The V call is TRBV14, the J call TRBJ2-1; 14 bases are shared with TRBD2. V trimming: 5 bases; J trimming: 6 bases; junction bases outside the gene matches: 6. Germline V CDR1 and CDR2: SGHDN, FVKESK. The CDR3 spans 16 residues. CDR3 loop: CASSSKTSGRANEQFF. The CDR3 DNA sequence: TGTGCCAGCAGCTCGAAGACTAGCGGGAGGGCCAATGAGCAGTTCTTC.

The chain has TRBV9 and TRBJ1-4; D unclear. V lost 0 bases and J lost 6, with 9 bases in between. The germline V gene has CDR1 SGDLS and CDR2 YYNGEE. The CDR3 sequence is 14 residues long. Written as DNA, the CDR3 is TGTGCCAGCAGCGTAGAGGCAGACCATGAAAAACTGTTTTTT. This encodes CASSVEADHEKLFF.

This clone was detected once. CDR3 region: CASSSAVGLAGAETQYF. The CDR3 region has the DNA TGTGCCAGCTCATCGGCCGTAGGACTAGCGGGAGCCGAGACCCAGTACTTC. The chain links TRBV18 to TRBJ2-5, with TRBD2 identical over 13 bases. This CDR3 has 17 amino acids. Germline trimming cut 5 bases from V and 5 bases from J; bases unmatched to any gene: 11. Germline CDR1 reads KGHSH; CDR2 reads LQKENI.